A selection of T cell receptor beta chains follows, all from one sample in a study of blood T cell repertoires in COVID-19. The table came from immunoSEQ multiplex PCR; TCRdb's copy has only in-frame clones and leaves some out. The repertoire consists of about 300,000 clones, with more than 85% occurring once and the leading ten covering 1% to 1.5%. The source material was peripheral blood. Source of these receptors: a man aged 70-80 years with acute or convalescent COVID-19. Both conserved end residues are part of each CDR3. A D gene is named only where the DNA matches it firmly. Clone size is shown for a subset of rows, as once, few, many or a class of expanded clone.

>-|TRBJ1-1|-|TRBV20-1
CSASSGGEAFF
TGCAGTGCTAGTAGCGGGGGAGAAGCTTTCTTT
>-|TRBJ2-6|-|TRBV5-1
CASSSQGTGANVLTF
TGCGCCAGCAGCTCCCAGGGTACCGGGGCCAACGTCCTGACTTTC
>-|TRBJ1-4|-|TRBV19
CASSPQSEKLFF
TGTGCCAGTAGTCCCCAGTCTGAAAAACTGTTTTTT
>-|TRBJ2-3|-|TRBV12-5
CASGLGPPGTDTQYF
TGTGCTAGTGGCCTAGGCCCCCCAGGCACAGATACGCAGTATTTT
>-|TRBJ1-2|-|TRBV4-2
CASSQVVGSNYGYTF
TGTGCCAGCAGCCAAGTAGTTGGTTCTAACTATGGCTACACCTTC
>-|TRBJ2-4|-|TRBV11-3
CASSLGQNIQYF
TGTGCCAGCAGTCTAGGCCAAAACATTCAGTACTTC
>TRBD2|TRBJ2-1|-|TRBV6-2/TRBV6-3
CASSQTSGRGNEQFF
TGTGCCAGCAGCCAAACTAGCGGGAGGGGCAATGAGCAGTTCTTC
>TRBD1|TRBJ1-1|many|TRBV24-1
CATSGTEGSEAFF
TGTGCCACCTCGGGGACAGAGGGATCTGAAGCTTTCTTT
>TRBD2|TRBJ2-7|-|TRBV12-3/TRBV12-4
CASSLGGGEQYF
TGTGCCAGCAGTTTAGGGGGAGGGGAGCAGTACTTC
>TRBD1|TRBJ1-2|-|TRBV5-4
CASSAGQGRPEGYGYTF
TGTGCCAGCAGTGCTGGACAGGGTCGGCCCGAGGGCTATGGCTACACCTTC
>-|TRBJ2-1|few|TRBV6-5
CASSYLGAYEQFF
TGTGCCAGCAGTTACTTGGGGGCTTATGAGCAGTTCTTC
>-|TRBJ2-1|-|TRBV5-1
CASSLAGRDKFF
TGCGCCAGCAGCTTGGCTGGCAGGGATAAGTTCTTC
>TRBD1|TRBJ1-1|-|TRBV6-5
CASRPGTGTTEAFF
TGTGCCAGCAGACCCGGGACAGGGACCACTGAAGCTTTCTTT
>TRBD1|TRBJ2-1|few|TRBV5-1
CASSPGTGAYNEQFF
TGCGCCAGCAGCCCCGGGACAGGAGCCTACAATGAGCAGTTCTTC
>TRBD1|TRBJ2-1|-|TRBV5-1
CASSPGQGPYNEQFF
TGCGCCAGCAGCCCGGGACAGGGCCCCTACAATGAGCAGTTCTTC
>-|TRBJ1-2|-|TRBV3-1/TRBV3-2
CASSQGSSNYGYTF
TGTGCCAGCAGCCAGGGCAGTTCTAACTATGGCTACACCTTC
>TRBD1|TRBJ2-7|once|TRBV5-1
CASSLGQGAYEQYF
TGCGCCAGCAGCTTGGGACAGGGCGCCTACGAGCAGTACTTC
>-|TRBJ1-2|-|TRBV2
CASSERKGWNSSYGYTF
TGTGCCAGCAGTGAAAGAAAGGGGTGGAACAGCTCCTATGGCTACACCTTC
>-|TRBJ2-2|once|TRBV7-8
CASSSRGDGTRAGELFF
TGTGCCAGCAGCTCCCGGGGGGATGGGACACGCGCCGGGGAGCTGTTTTTT
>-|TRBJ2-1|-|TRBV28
CASSLSPPSRGEQFF
TGTGCCAGCAGTTTAAGCCCCCCTTCTAGAGGCGAGCAGTTCTTC
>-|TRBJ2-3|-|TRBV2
CASESIGSTQYF
TGTGCCAGCGAAAGTATCGGGAGTACGCAGTATTTT
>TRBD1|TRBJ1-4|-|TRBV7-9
CASSYQGAPEKLFF
TGTGCCAGCAGCTATCAGGGGGCGCCTGAAAAACTGTTTTTT
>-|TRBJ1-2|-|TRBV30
CAWSVRGGYTF
TGTGCCTGGAGTGTACGGGGTGGCTACACCTTC
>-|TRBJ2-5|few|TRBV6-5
CASSSRVGSQYF
TGTGCCAGCAGTTCCCGCGTGGGGAGCCAGTACTTC
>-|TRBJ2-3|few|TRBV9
CASSLTREPGDTQYF
TGTGCCAGCAGCCTTACTAGGGAACCAGGAGATACGCAGTATTTT
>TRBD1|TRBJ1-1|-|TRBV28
CASSLSQGTGGSNTEAFF
TGTGCCAGCAGTTTGTCCCAAGGGACAGGGGGCAGTAACACTGAAGCTTTCTTT